These 2 T cell receptor beta chains came from one sample sequenced in a study of blood T cell repertoires in COVID-19 (dated by TCRdb to the early 2020s). The receptor library was made with the immunoSEQ multiplex PCR assay. Sourced from immuneACCESS, this table was stored by TCRdb with only in-frame sequences that have V and J called. A share of the clones is absent; for the studies checked, an unresolved V gene accounts for under half, and the remainder has no known explanation. Across this sample there are 20,000 to 25,000 clones, with around nine tenths seen only once. Less than 9% of the sample is in the top ten clones. The sequenced material came from peripheral blood. The receptors here all came from a human donor in a cohort sampled during active COVID-19.

The table lists this clone with a count of one. V is TRBV27 and J is TRBJ2-1; TRBD2 aligns across 14 bases. The CDR3 runs to 16 residues. V shed 5 bases, J shed 7 bases, and the junction held 7 bases outside the gene matches. Germline V gives CDR1 MNHEY, CDR2 SMNVEV (reference sequence). The CDR3 spells CASSRGTSGSVNEQFF. CDR3 bases: TGTGCCAGCAGTCGCGGGACTAGCGGGAGTGTGAATGAGCAGTTCTTC.

The rearrangement links TRBV2 to TRBJ2-7; 8 nucleotides match TRBD1. V was clipped by 7 bases and J by 0 bases; unmatched bases: 8. Per the germline V gene, CDR1 is SNHLY and CDR2 is FYNNEI. The CDR3 totals 15 residues. The CDR3 is CASIRDRTSSYEQYF. The CDR3 region has the DNA TGTGCCAGCATTAGGGACAGGACCAGCTCCTACGAGCAGTACTTC.